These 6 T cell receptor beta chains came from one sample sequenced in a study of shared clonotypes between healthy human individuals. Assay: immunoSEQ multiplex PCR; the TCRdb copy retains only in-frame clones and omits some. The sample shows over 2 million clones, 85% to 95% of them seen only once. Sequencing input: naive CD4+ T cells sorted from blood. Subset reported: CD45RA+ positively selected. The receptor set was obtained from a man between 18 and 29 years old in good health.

CDR3 sequence: CASSLSGQITDTQYF. DNA of the CDR3: TGTGCCAGCAGCTTATCGGGACAGATCACAGATACGCAGTATTTT. The genes are TRBV7-8 and TRBJ2-3; 7 bases match TRBD1. Germline assignment: CDR1 SGHVS and CDR2 FQNEAQ. The ends lost 2 bases at V and 2 bases at J; junction bases unmatched: 4. The CDR3 consists of 15 residues.

The CDR3 DNA reads TGTGCTAGTGGTTTCCAGACTGGCCCTTCAAACAATGAGCAGTTCTTC. As protein: CASGFQTGPSNNEQFF. The chain uses TRBV12-5 and TRBJ2-1; D uncertain. With 3 bases removed from V and 5 bases from J, the gap between germline ends came to 17 bases. Germline V lookup: CDR1 LGHNT, CDR2 FRNRAP. The CDR3 is 16 amino acids.

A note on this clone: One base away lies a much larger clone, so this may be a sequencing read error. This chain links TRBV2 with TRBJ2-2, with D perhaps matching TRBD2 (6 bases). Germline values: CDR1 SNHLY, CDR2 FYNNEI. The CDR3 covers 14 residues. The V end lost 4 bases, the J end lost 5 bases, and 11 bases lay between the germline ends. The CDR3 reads CASSGSGETGELFF. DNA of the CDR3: TGTGCCAGCAGTGGATCGGGAGAGACCGGGGAGCTGTTTTTT.

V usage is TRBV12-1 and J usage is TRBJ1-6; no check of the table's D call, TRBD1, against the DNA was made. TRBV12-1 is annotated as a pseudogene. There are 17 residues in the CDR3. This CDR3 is CASSSVRDRDSDSPLHF. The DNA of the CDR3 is TGTGCCAGCAGCTCGGTCCGGGACAGGGATTCGGATTCACCCCTCCACTTT.

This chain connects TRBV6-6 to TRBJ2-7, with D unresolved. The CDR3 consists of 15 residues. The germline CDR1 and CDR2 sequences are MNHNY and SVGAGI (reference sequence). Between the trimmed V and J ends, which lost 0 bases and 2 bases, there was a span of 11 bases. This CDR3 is CASSYSAGPPYEQYF. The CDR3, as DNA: TGTGCCAGCAGTTACTCGGCCGGGCCCCCCTACGAGCAGTACTTC.

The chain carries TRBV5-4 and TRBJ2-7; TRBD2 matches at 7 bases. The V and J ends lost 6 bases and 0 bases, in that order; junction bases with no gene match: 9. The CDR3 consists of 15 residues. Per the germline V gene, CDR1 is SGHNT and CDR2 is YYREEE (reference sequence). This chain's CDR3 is CASNMWGGNSYEQYF. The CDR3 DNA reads TGTGCCAGCAACATGTGGGGAGGGAACTCCTACGAGCAGTACTTC.